This TCR beta chain was retrieved from a study of cytomegalovirus exposure and HLA in healthy donors (dated by TCRdb to between 2016 and 2019). At the level of the whole study: An earlier analysis of 587 of the donors reported roughly 300 Gb of sequence data and around 100 million unique TCR beta sequences obtained from about 180 million T cells. An early release that covered more than 550 HLA-typed donors contained around 330 gigabases of sequencing data and tens of millions of unique TCR sequences. Of the roughly 400 genotyped donors, over 70% fell in the genetic ancestry cluster associated with self-reported Caucasian donors. The study aimed to test whether signatures of past pathogen exposure could be identified by cataloging public T cell receptors. The study profiled the T cell repertoires of some 610 subjects by immunosequencing and related them to cytomegalovirus serostatus. Besides the first cohort of 500 to 700 subjects, a separate validation cohort made up of 120 different subjects was used. The study combined high-throughput TCR immunosequencing, statistical association of individual TCRs with disease status, and machine learning to predict cytomegalovirus infection status. A later analysis re-analyzed previously published TCR beta repertoires from roughly 630 donors and added high-resolution HLA genotyping to study TCR occurrence patterns. Rather than using new phenotypic data, the later analysis identified candidate immune exposures from TCR beta sequences and from how often those sequences occurred across donors. In an earlier analysis of over 550 of the donors, high-throughput TCR beta sequencing was used to judge whether each TCR beta V gene segment behaved as functional or pseudogenic. Donor age, sex, ethnicity and CMV serostatus were compiled together with the repertoire data. In a later genetic analysis, genome-wide SNP genotypes for 398 of the 666 donors were used, and that subset was treated as a discovery cohort. All discovery cohort repertoires had been generated using a single sequencing platform. HLA typing covered class I and class II loci at four-digit resolution. The number of typed donors differed by locus: about 629-630 for A, B, C, DRB1 and DQB1; some 500 for DQA1; fewer than 610 for DPA1; and some 470 for DPB1. A handful of DR-DQ haplotypes were handled as single units for association and clustering because linkage in the cohort was strong. On average, roughly 200,000 unique TCR beta nucleotide sequences were sequenced per donor among 300 to 500 genotyped donors of the cohort, with roughly 20% of those sequences being non-productive. Results and caveats for the whole study, not just this receptor: In both the original and validation cohorts, the classifier was reported to diagnose cytomegalovirus status with high specificity and sensitivity. In a later analysis, HLA-associated TCR beta chains were found to be more clonally expanded and to have lower generation probabilities than equally common non-associated chains. Some IMGT-functional V segments, including TRBV6-2 and TRBV6-3, could not be distinguished by the 87-base-pair reads and were therefore excluded. The earlier analysis of nearly 600 of the donors excluded 15 to 20 rarely observed V segments, including chromosome 9 orphons, because counts were too low. The study gave a list of 150 to 200 TCR beta chains associated with cytomegalovirus. A later genetic analysis associated a missense DCLRE1C variant with V-gene and J-gene trimming of TCR beta chains, and an independent cohort replicated the association. Presence/absence analyses assumed roughly uniform sequencing depth across donors, an assumption that may not hold. Strong co-occurrence of HLA alleles, especially DR and DQ, made assigning TCR associations to individual alleles difficult. A further reported finding was that TCR beta sequences accurately predicted the HLA-A and HLA-B alleles for most subjects in the first cohort. A cluster of highly shared sequence variants was judged likely to be a technical artifact of the sequencing pipeline. In this cohort, only TCR beta chains were sequenced, and detectable features were limited by the absence of alpha or paired-chain data. In vitro tests confirmed that a few of the cytomegalovirus-associated TCR beta chains recognize cytomegalovirus antigens. Most TCR sequences were seen in very few donors, while some public TCRs were found in many individuals. Broadly in line with IMGT annotations, most TCR beta V segments showed up in productive rearrangements about 87% or about 30% of the time in an earlier analysis of a few hundred of the donors. Because HLA typing was missing for some donors at each locus, association tests included only the typed subset. Linkage disequilibrium might explain the correlated functional status among segregating V segments, but an unknown experimental factor could not be excluded. Immune exposure information for the cohort was limited to CMV serostatus. In a later analysis, several top co-occurrence clusters were reported to appear linked to parvovirus B19, influenza, CMV and Epstein-Barr virus. Specific HLA alleles were associated with 16,951 TCR beta sequences at a false discovery rate of 0.05 in a later analysis. According to a later analysis, most CMV-associated TCR beta chains appeared to be HLA-restricted, and the HLA associations seemed to be driven largely by CMV exposure. According to a later genetic analysis, donors in an Asian-associated ancestry cluster had fewer N-insertions in productive TCRs than the approximately 700-donor mean. According to a later analysis, TCR association rates differed among HLA loci, with DRB1 alleles showing the most associated TCRs and HLA-C alleles showing the fewest. According to the authors, the approach could potentially be generalized to other disease states and immunological phenotypes.

Measured from the cysteine to the phenylalanine, the CDR3 is 13 residues long. The entry retains the CDR3 DNA only, 39 bases that are in frame from base 1. V lost 4 bases and J lost 10 bases; the stretch between them is 11 bases long. The germline V gene encodes CDR1 LGHNA and CDR2 YSLEER. Libraries were constructed by the immunoSEQ multiplex PCR assay. For the multiplex PCR, a mixture combining 60 forward primers for TCR Vbeta segments and 13 reverse primers for TCR Jbeta segments was used. The CDR3 region of rearranged TCR beta genes was amplified from genomic DNA by a multiplex PCR assay. The Illumina HiSeq System was used to sequence the amplified TCR beta libraries as 87-base-pair reads. The original methods were these. A later analysis counted about 80 million unique TCR beta chains across the 650 to 800 repertoires, and 10 million to 12 million of these chains were shared by at least two donors. A nearest-neighbor algorithm error-corrected the raw reads and collapsed the reads into unique sequences, merging closely related sequences to remove PCR and sequencing errors. Alignment of CDR3 sequences to IMGT reference sequences was used to assign V, D and J gene segments. For a sequence to be retained, a match of at least six nucleotides to both a V gene segment and a J gene segment was required. A rearrangement counted as productive if the CDR3 had no stop codons and remained in frame with V and J, and every other rearrangement counted as non-productive. CDR3 was defined by IMGT convention, running from the second conserved V-encoded cysteine to the conserved J-encoded phenylalanine. In an earlier analysis of some 550 of the donors, sequences lacking an unambiguous match to a single V gene segment were excluded. An earlier analysis of approximately 590 of the donors called V segments functional above 56.7% productive rearrangements and segregating when the between-donor standard deviation exceeded 5%. A statistical classification framework was built to diagnose cytomegalovirus status from the catalog of TCR beta chain sequences. In a later analysis, TCR nucleotide sequences were compared against IMGT/GENE-DB human TR gene sequences so that V and J genes could be assigned. A later analysis assigned CDR3 sequences and most-parsimonious VDJ recombination scenarios with the TCRdist pipeline. In a later analysis, each TCR beta chain was defined by its CDR3 amino acid sequence together with its V-gene family, and reads without a unique V-gene family were excluded. In a later analysis, some 600 highly shared, low-generation-probability nucleotide sequences were removed to address suspected cross-contamination and a sequencing artifact. In a later analysis, a clonal expansion index for each public chain was calculated from normalized within-repertoire ranks of inferred template counts. In a later analysis, generation probabilities were computed with a VDJ recombination model fitted to out-of-frame rearrangements, and the resulting probabilities were checked against IGoR. In a later analysis, hypergeometric tests were used to score TCR-TCR, TCR-HLA and TCR-CMV co-occurrence, with a repertoire-size bias correction applied to TCR pairs. To estimate false discovery rates, a later analysis permuted the HLA or CMV assignments 20 times. In a later analysis, co-occurring TCRs were grouped using DBSCAN, with TCRdist sequence similarity added in when clustering inside HLA-allele-positive subsets. Repertoires with fewer than 30,000 or more than 120,000 public chains, plus five repertoires with anomalous nucleotide sharing, were excluded from co-occurrence clustering. As stored in TCRdb, this immuneACCESS dataset retains in-frame rearrangements with V and J assigned. A fraction of the clones does not appear; measured against another copy, unresolved V genes explain less than half of the discrepancy, and the remainder lacks a known reason. V, J and clone size are those of that table, while D and trimming were read from the DNA. In this sample the table shows about 130,000 clones, under 90% of which occur a single time. Clones ranked in the top ten supply 3% to 4% of the sample.

The cohort comprised several hundred healthy bone marrow donors. At the time of sampling, all cohort members were nominally healthy, though unrecorded immune exposures were likely present. The donor was CMV seronegative and belonged to the group of 320 or so seronegative cohort members. A peripheral blood sample was provided by each donor, and peripheral blood mononuclear cells were used for TCR beta sequencing. The Qiagen DNeasy Blood Extraction Kit was used to extract genomic DNA from the blood cell samples. In the case of this clone: Its binding antigen is unknown. The sample holds no much larger clone one base away, and base qualities are not on file.

This clonotype originated in a woman aged 35 to 49 in good health and CMV-seronegative. The rearranged chain carries TRBV4-3 and TRBJ1-6, with an unclear D gene assignment. Sample: PBMCs. The DNA sequence reads TGCGCCAGCAGCCCTAGACTTAACTCACCCCTCCACTTT. This translates into CASSPRLNSPLHF.